This TCR beta chain comes out of a study of T-cell reconstitution after alpha-beta-depleted transplantation in children. Overall study findings and caveats: About two months after transplant, alpha-beta T cells reportedly came from several hundred expanded graft clones.

Preparation of the TCRbeta library involved a method that used unique molecular identifiers. A single record per CDR3 protein comes from TCRdb applying MiXCR to the PCR reads. The sample consists of over 100,000 distinct CDR3 sequences, approximately 5.4% of them appearing once. This clonotype was seen ten or more times. Antigen unknown. J gave up 4 bases and V 4 bases, and 12 bases lay outside the gene matches. Germline V gene lookup returns CDR1 SGHRS and CDR2 YFSETQ. The CDR3 runs to 16 residues. The sequence was obtained from a female patient aged 2-9 years who had a stem cell transplant for Fanconi anemia, so the T cells may come from the graft donor. This sequence joins TRBV5-1 and TRBJ2-3; 7 bases are a match to TRBD1. The sequencing here drew on PBMCs, mostly from graft donor cells, taken 60 days after TCRalphabeta/CD19-depleted stem cell transplant. CDR3 coding DNA: TGCGCCAGCAGCATTTCCGGGACAGAGTCTTCAGATACGCAGTATTTT. Translated: CASSISGTESSDTQYF.